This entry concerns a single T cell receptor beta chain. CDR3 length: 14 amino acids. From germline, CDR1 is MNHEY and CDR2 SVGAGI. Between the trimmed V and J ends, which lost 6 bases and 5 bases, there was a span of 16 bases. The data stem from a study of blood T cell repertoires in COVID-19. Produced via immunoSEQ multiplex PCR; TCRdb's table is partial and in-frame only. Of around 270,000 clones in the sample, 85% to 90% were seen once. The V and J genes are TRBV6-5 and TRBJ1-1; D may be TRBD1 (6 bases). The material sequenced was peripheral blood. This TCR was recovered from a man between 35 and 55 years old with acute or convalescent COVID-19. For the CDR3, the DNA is TGTGCCAGCAGAGATACTAATAGGGGGACTGAAGCTTTCTTT. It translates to CASRDTNRGTEAFF.